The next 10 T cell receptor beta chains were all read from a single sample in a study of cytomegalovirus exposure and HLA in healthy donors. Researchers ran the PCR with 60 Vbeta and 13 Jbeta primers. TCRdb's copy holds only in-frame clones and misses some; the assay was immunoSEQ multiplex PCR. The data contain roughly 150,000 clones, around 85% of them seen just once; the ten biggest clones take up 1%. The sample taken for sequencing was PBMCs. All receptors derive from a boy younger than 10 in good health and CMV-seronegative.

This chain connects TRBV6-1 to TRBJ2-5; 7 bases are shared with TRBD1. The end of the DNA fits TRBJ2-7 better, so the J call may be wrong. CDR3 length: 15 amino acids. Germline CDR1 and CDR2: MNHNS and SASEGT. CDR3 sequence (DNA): TGTGCCAGCACCTTGGGGACAGCTGGGCCCTACGAGCAGTACTTC. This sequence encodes CASTLGTAGPYEQYF.

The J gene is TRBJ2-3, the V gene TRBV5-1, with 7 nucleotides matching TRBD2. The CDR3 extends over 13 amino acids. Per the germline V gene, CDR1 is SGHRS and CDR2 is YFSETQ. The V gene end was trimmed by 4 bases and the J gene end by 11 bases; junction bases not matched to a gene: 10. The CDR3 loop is CASSLGGEAQQYF. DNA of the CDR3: TGCGCCAGCAGCCTTGGGGGGGAGGCCCAGCAGTATTTT.

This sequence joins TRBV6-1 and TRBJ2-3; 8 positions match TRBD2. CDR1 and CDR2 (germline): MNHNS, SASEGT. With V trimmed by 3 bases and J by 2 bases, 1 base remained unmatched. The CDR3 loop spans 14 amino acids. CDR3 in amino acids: CASSDGRATDTQYF. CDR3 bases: TGTGCCAGCAGTGACGGGAGGGCCACAGATACGCAGTATTTT.

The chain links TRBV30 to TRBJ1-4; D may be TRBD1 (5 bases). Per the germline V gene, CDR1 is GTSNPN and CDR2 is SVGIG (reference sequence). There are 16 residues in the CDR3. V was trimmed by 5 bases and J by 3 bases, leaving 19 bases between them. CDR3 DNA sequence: TGTGCCTGGGGACCCGCAGGGCCCGGCCCTAATGAAAAACTGTTTTTT. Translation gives CAWGPAGPGPNEKLFF.

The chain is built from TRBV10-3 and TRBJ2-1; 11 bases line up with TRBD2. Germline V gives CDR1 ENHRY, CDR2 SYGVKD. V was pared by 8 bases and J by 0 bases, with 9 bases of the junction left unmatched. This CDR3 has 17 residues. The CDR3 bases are TGTGCCATCGGGACTAGCGGAGCAAAGCGCTCCTACAATGAGCAGTTCTTC. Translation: CAIGTSGAKRSYNEQFF.

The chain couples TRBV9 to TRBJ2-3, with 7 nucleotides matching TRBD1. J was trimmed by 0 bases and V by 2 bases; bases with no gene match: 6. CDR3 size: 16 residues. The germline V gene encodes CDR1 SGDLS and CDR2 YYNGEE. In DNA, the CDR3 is TGTGCCAGCAGCGTTACGGACAGGACCAGCACAGATACGCAGTATTTT. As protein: CASSVTDRTSTDTQYF. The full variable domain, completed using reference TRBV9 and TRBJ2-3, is DSGVTQTPKHLITATGQRVTLRCSPRSGDLSVYWYQQSLDQGLQFLIQYYNGEERAKGNILERFSAQQFPDLHSELNLSSLELGDSALYFCASSVTDRTSTDTQYFGPGTRLTVL.

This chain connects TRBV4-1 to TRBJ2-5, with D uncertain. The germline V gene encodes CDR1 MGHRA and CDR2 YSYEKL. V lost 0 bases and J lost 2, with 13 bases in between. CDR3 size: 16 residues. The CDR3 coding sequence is TGCGCCAGCAGCCAAGATCCCGCTGTACTACAAGAGACCCAGTACTTC. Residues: CASSQDPAVLQETQYF.

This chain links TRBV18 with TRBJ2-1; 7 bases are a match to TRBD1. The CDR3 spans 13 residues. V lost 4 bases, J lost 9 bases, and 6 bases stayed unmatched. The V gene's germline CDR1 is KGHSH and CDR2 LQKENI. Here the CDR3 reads CASSQQGSGEQFF. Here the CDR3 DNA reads TGTGCCAGCTCACAACAGGGGAGTGGTGAGCAGTTCTTC.

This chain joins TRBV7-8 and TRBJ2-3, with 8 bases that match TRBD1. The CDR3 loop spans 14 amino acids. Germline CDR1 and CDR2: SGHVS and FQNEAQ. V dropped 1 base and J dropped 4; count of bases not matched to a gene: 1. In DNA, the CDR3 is TGTGCCAGCAGCTTAGTGACAGGGGCAGATACGCAGTATTTT. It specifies CASSLVTGADTQYF.

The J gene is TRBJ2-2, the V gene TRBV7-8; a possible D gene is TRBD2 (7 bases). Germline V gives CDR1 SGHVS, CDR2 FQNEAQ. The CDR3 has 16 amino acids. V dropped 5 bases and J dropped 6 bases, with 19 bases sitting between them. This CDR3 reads CASSPEGGGVAGELFF. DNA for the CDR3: TGTGCCAGCAGCCCAGAGGGAGGGGGGGTCGCCGGGGAGCTGTTTTTT.